The 21 T cell receptor beta chains given below trace back to one sample, sequenced in a study of neurological immune-mediated disorders. TCRdb redid the calling of the 5' RACE reads with MiXCR, one entry per CDR3 protein. The table lists 25,000 to 35,000 distinct CDR3 sequences, approximately 4.5% of them singletons. The material sequenced was PBMCs. Every receptor here comes from a man aged 18 to 30 in good health.

This clonotype was observed many times. The V call is TRBV11-2, the J call TRBJ2-2; D is uncertain. V was clipped by 3 bases and J by 0 bases, with 14 bases between them. CDR1 and CDR2 from the germline V gene are SGHAT and FQNNGV. The CDR3 is 17 residues long. CDR3: CASSFQLPSANTGELFF. CDR3 in DNA: TGTGCCAGCAGCTTTCAGTTGCCAAGCGCGAACACCGGGGAGCTGTTTTTT.

This clonotype occurred once. The V call is TRBV4-3, the J call TRBJ2-7, with 8 positions matching TRBD1. The length of the CDR3 is 15 residues. Trimming at V came to 4 bases and at J to 0 bases, leaving 5 bases not matched to a gene. CDR1 is LGHNA and CDR2 is YSLEER in the germline V gene. The CDR3 is CASSRTGTGSYEQYF. CDR3 nucleotides: TGCGCCAGCAGCCGAACCGGGACAGGCTCCTACGAGCAGTACTTC.

This chain joins TRBV6-4 and TRBJ2-1; 7 positions match TRBD1. V lost 0 bases, J lost 6 bases, and 5 bases stayed unmatched. CDR1 MRHNA and CDR2 SNTAGT come from the germline V gene. The CDR3 loop spans 15 amino acids. The CDR3 sequence: CASSDSGTVSNEQFF. The CDR3 DNA reads as TGTGCCAGCAGTGACTCGGGGACAGTCTCCAATGAGCAGTTCTTC.

This clonotype was picked up many times. CDR3 DNA sequence: TGCGCCAGCAGCTCAAGCCGTCGGCAGGGCCAAGAGACCCAGTACTTC. Translating it yields CASSSSRRQGQETQYF. The genes are TRBV5-1 and TRBJ2-5; weak D call: TRBD1 (5 bases). This CDR3 spans 16 amino acids. CDR1 SGHRS and CDR2 YFSETQ come from the germline V gene. Trimming shortened V by 3 bases and J by 1 base, and 16 bases separated the two germline ends.

This clonotype came up many times. The rearrangement joins TRBV4-1 to TRBJ2-3, with a weak D call TRBD1 (6 bases). Germline V gives CDR1 MGHRA, CDR2 YSYEKL. Between the trimmed V and J ends, which lost 6 bases and 2 bases, there was a span of 21 bases. CDR3 length equals 17 residues. CDR3 nucleotide sequence: TGCGCCAGCAGTCCCCGGCGGAGCCAGGGGTACACAGATACGCAGTATTTT. It specifies CASSPRRSQGYTDTQYF.

Many counts were recorded for this clonotype. The chain combines TRBV20-1 with TRBJ1-5, with D maybe TRBD1 (5 bases). With 1 base removed from V and 0 bases from J, the gap between germline ends came to 19 bases. Germline V gene lookup returns CDR1 DFQATT and CDR2 SNEGSKA (reference sequence). The CDR3 is made up of 18 amino acids. CDR3 sequence (DNA): TGCAGTGCTAGAGGCTATATAGGTAGGGGATTTAGCAATCAGCCCCAGCATTTT. It yields the protein CSARGYIGRGFSNQPQHF.

The sample holds many counts of this clonotype. The chain combines TRBV20-1 with TRBJ2-7; 9 bases fit TRBD2. CDR3 length equals 14 residues. The junction had 4 bases not matched to a gene; V was cut back by 2 bases and J by 2 bases. Germline CDR1 and CDR2: DFQATT and SNEGSKA (reference sequence). The DNA of the CDR3 is TGCAGTGCTAGAACCAGCGGGGGGACCTACGAGCAGTACTTC. Its protein product is CSARTSGGTYEQYF.

This clonotype was detected many times. The rearrangement joins TRBV6-1 to TRBJ1-1; 9 bases fit TRBD1. Germline CDR1 and CDR2: MNHNS and SASEGT. The CDR3 loop spans 11 amino acids. The trim removed 8 bases at V and 7 bases at J, leaving 2 bases unmatched. Written as DNA, the CDR3 is TGTGCCAGCGCGGGACAGGGTGAAGCTTTCTTT. Translating gives CASAGQGEAFF.

This clonotype has a count of ten or more. The gene calls are TRBV28 and TRBJ1-2, with D uncertain. This CDR3 region has 13 residues. The germline V and J ends were trimmed by 3 bases and 7 bases, with 12 bases remaining between them. Germline V gives CDR1 MDHEN, CDR2 SYDVKM. CDR3 nucleotide sequence: TGTGCCAGCAGTTTTACAACCGGCCCTGGCTACACCTTC. Encoded protein: CASSFTTGPGYTF.

This clonotype was observed at least ten times. This chain joins TRBV7-9 and TRBJ1-6; D remains ambiguous. V was clipped by 7 bases and J by 3 bases, with 7 bases between them. The CDR3 length is 13 residues. The V gene's germline CDR1 is SEHNR and CDR2 FQNEAQ (reference sequence). The CDR3 DNA follows: TGTGCCAGCAAGGCCGACTATAATTCACCCCTCCACTTT. Translated, it gives CASKADYNSPLHF.

In its sample, this clonotype was seen many times. This chain uses TRBV20-1 with TRBJ2-3; D is undetermined. V was shortened by 1 base and J by 1 base, with 12 bases between the two germline ends. Per germline, CDR1 DFQATT and CDR2 SNEGSKA (reference sequence). CDR3 size: 15 residues. CDR3 DNA: TGCAGTGCTAGAGCCTGGAGTTTAGGCACAGATACGCAGTATTTT. The encoded protein is CSARAWSLGTDTQYF.

This clonotype was observed at least ten times. The J gene is TRBJ2-3, the V gene TRBV20-1, with D perhaps assigned TRBD1 or TRBD2 (6 bases each). CDR3 size: 13 residues. Germline CDR1 and CDR2: DFQATT and SNEGSKA (reference sequence). V gave up 6 bases and J gave up 2 bases, with 12 bases separating them. The CDR3 is CSARWGATDTQYF. In DNA, the CDR3 is TGCAGTGCCCGCTGGGGGGCCACAGATACGCAGTATTTT.

This chain joins TRBV5-1 and TRBJ2-7, with 11 bases identical to TRBD1. Trimming cost V 5 bases and J 7 bases; bases outside gene matches: 8. Per the germline V gene, CDR1 is SGHRS and CDR2 is YFSETQ. The CDR3 length is 14 residues. Here the CDR3 DNA reads TGCGCCAGCAGGATAGGACAGGGGGCAGGAGAGCAGTACTTC. It encodes CASRIGQGAGEQYF.

This clonotype was picked up many times. The V call is TRBV5-1, the J call TRBJ1-4; D is unresolved. Germline lookup yields CDR1 SGHRS and CDR2 YFSETQ. The CDR3 runs to 16 residues. The germline V and J ends were trimmed by 0 bases and 0 bases, with 9 bases remaining between them. The CDR3 coding sequence is TGCGCCAGCAGCTTGGGAAGTATCGCAACTAATGAAAAACTGTTTTTT. Translation: CASSLGSIATNEKLFF.

The sample holds many counts of this clonotype. CDR3 amino acids: CASSLGANPSEQFF. CDR3 bases: TGTGCCAGCAGCTTGGGGGCTAACCCCAGTGAGCAGTTCTTC. The chain joins TRBV5-5 to TRBJ2-1; unclear D gene. Trimming took 0 bases from V and 9 from J, leaving 13 bases between them. Per germline, CDR1 SGHKS and CDR2 YYEKEE (reference sequence). This CDR3 has 14 amino acids.

This clonotype was found many times. This chain links TRBV7-2 with TRBJ1-2; TRBD1 might be the D (5 bases). Germline lookup yields CDR1 SGHTA and CDR2 FQGNSA. Trimming shortened V by 1 base and J by 0 bases, and 6 bases separated the two germline ends. The CDR3 contains 14 residues. In nucleotides, the CDR3 is TGTGCCAGCAGCTTAGGGGGCGCTAACTATGGCTACACCTTC. Protein sequence: CASSLGGANYGYTF.

The sample holds many counts of this clonotype. This rearrangement joins TRBV7-2 to TRBJ1-6, with TRBD1 matching over 7 bases. The trim removed 5 bases at V and 3 bases at J, leaving 7 bases unmatched. Germline V CDR1 and CDR2: SGHTA, FQGNSA. The CDR3 is 16 amino acids. The CDR3 reads CASSEGQRFYNSPLHF. CDR3 in DNA: TGTGCCAGCAGCGAGGGACAGCGGTTCTATAATTCACCCCTCCACTTT.

In its sample, this clonotype was seen many times. V and J are TRBV10-3 and TRBJ2-7, with 7 bases that match TRBD1. V lost 4 bases and J lost 3; bases outside the gene matches: 9. This CDR3 spans 15 amino acids. CDR1 ENHRY and CDR2 SYGVKD come from the germline V gene. This CDR3 is CAISARRDSGYEQYF. CDR3 in DNA: TGTGCCATCAGTGCCCGTAGGGACAGCGGCTACGAGCAGTACTTC.

This clonotype showed up many times. The V and J genes are TRBV6-5 and TRBJ1-3, with D hard to call. Per germline, CDR1 MNHEY and CDR2 SVGAGI. V dropped 0 bases and J dropped 0 bases, with 12 bases sitting between them. This CDR3 has 17 amino acids. Here the CDR3 DNA reads TGTGCCAGCAGTTACTCGGGTACACTTTTCTCTGGAAACACCATATATTTT. Translating it yields CASSYSGTLFSGNTIYF.

This clonotype was seen at least ten times. This chain joins TRBV6-1 and TRBJ2-7; D is undetermined. CDR3 length equals 10 residues. Deletions cut 4 bases from V and 2 bases from J, with 0 bases between. CDR1 and CDR2 (germline): MNHNS, SASEGT. The CDR3 protein is CASSAYEQYF. CDR3 sequence (DNA): TGTGCCAGCAGTGCCTACGAGCAGTACTTC.

CDR3 loop: CASSSGQGFNSPLHF. The CDR3 region has the DNA TGTGCCAGCAGCTCAGGACAGGGCTTCAATTCACCCCTCCACTTT. The genes are TRBV5-6 and TRBJ1-6; 8 bases are a match to TRBD1. The CDR3 totals 15 residues. V lost 3 bases and J lost 7; bases outside the gene matches: 6. Germline lookup yields CDR1 SGHDT and CDR2 YYEEEE.